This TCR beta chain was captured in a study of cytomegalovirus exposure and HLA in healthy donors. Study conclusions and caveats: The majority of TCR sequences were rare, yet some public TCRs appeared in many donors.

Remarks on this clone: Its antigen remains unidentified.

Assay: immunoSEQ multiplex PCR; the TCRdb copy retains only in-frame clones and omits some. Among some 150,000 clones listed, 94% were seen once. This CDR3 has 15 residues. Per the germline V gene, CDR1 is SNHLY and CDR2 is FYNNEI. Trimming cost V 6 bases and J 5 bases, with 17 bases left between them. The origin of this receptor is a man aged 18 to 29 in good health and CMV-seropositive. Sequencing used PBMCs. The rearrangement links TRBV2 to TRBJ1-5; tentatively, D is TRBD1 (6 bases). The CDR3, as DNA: TGTGCCAGCAGACAGGGTGGATCGGAATATCAGCCCCAGCATTTT. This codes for CASRQGGSEYQPQHF.